Below are 17 T cell receptor beta chains sequenced from a single sample in a study of beta chain features in type 1 diabetes. Expressed TCRB transcripts got sequenced, as all isolated RNA was reverse transcribed. Assay: immunoSEQ multiplex PCR; the TCRdb copy retains only in-frame clones and omits some. This sample has over 500,000 clones, with around 15% found just once. Specimen: naive CD4+ T cells from blood. The origin of the receptors is a man between 18 and 35 years old in good health.

This clone has a handful of counts. The CDR3 region has the DNA TGTGCCAGCAGTTTATCAGCCACCTGGGGCCAAGAGACCCAGTACTTC. The encoded protein is CASSLSATWGQETQYF. The chain carries TRBV27 and TRBJ2-5; D is undetermined. With 0 bases removed from V and 1 base from J, the gap between germline ends came to 12 bases. The germline V gene encodes CDR1 MNHEY and CDR2 SMNVEV (reference sequence). The CDR3 totals 16 residues.

This clone was detected a few times. DNA of the CDR3: TGTGCCAGCAGTGACCAGGGTGGCACTGAAGCTTTCTTT. Translated, it gives CASSDQGGTEAFF. V gene TRBV6-4 combines with J gene TRBJ1-1, with D tentatively TRBD1 (5 bases). Trimming pared 2 bases from V and 4 bases from J, leaving 8 bases between. Germline V lookup: CDR1 MRHNA, CDR2 SNTAGT. This CDR3 is 13 amino acids long.

This clone was detected only a few times. The chain links TRBV27 to TRBJ2-7; D not certain. The CDR3 has 11 residues. In germline, CDR1 is MNHEY, CDR2 SMNVEV (reference sequence). Trimming shortened V by 3 bases and J by 5 bases, and 5 bases separated the two germline ends. CDR3 protein: CASSLLNEQYF. Here the CDR3 DNA reads TGTGCCAGCAGTTTGCTCAACGAGCAGTACTTC.

This clone was seen only a few times. The chain joins TRBV9 to TRBJ2-7; D gene uncertain. Germline assignment: CDR1 SGDLS and CDR2 YYNGEE. Trimming stripped 0 bases from V and 2 bases from J, with 12 bases between. The CDR3 spans 15 residues. The CDR3 region is CASSVDPQFTYEQYF. The CDR3 DNA reads as TGTGCCAGCAGCGTAGACCCCCAGTTCACCTACGAGCAGTACTTC.

In this sample, this clone turned up a few times. V and J are TRBV18 and TRBJ2-2, with 7 bases aligning to TRBD1. The CDR3 is made up of 15 amino acids. Germline CDR1 and CDR2: KGHSH and LQKENI. V trimming: 3 bases; J trimming: 5 bases; junction bases outside the gene matches: 6. The CDR3 region is CASSPLTGMTGELFF. The CDR3, as DNA: TGTGCCAGCTCACCGCTGACAGGGATGACCGGGGAGCTGTTTTTT.

This chain joins TRBV29-1 and TRBJ2-7; D gene uncertain. V shed 7 bases and J shed 3 bases, with 10 bases lying between them. Germline V gives CDR1 SQVTM, CDR2 ANQGSEA. The CDR3 totals 11 residues. This CDR3 reads CSASMGYEQYF. CDR3 bases: TGCAGCGCCTCGATGGGCTACGAGCAGTACTTC.

The chain couples TRBV29-1 to TRBJ2-2; D gene unclear. Deletions cut 3 bases from V and 0 bases from J, with 5 bases between. The CDR3 spans 13 residues. The V gene's germline CDR1 is SQVTM and CDR2 ANQGSEA. This chain's CDR3 is CSVDAANTGELFF. CDR3 DNA sequence: TGCAGCGTTGACGCGGCGAACACCGGGGAGCTGTTTTTT.

This clone was observed a few times. V and J are TRBV7-2 and TRBJ2-3; D might be TRBD1 (5 bases). The germline V and J ends were trimmed by 1 base and 2 bases, with 10 bases remaining between them. The germline V gene encodes CDR1 SGHTA and CDR2 FQGNSA. The CDR3 extends over 15 amino acids. The chain's CDR3 is CASSLGGHPTDTQYF. CDR3 bases: TGTGCCAGCAGCTTAGGGGGCCACCCCACAGATACGCAGTATTTT.

V is TRBV18 and J is TRBJ1-5; no reliable D call. Germline V gives CDR1 KGHSH, CDR2 LQKENI. The CDR3 spans 16 residues. V shed 3 bases and J shed 3 bases, with 15 bases lying between them. The CDR3 here is CASSPTAPSPNQPQHF. The CDR3 region has the DNA TGTGCCAGCTCACCCACAGCTCCCTCTCCCAATCAGCCCCAGCATTTT.

The chain couples TRBV9 to TRBJ1-2; no clear D gene. V was trimmed by 4 bases and J by 8 bases, leaving 15 bases between them. Looked up from germline, CDR1 is SGDLS and CDR2 is YYNGEE. The CDR3 extends over 13 amino acids. CDR3 coding DNA: TGTGCCAGCAGCCCTAGTAGTGGGCGAGGCTACACCTTC. This codes for CASSPSSGRGYTF.

In this sample, this clone turned up a few times. DNA for the CDR3: TGCAGCTCCTCAAACCGGGACAGGGTCCCAGATACGCAGTATTTT. This gives the protein CSSSNRDRVPDTQYF. The chain employs TRBV29-1 and TRBJ2-3; 9 bases agree with TRBD1. The CDR3 spans 15 residues. Looked up from germline, CDR1 is SQVTM and CDR2 is ANQGSEA. J gave up 4 bases and V 8 bases, and 13 bases lay outside the gene matches.

V gene TRBV6-5 combines with J gene TRBJ2-7, with 11 positions matching TRBD2. Germline-derived CDR1 and CDR2 are MNHEY and SVGAGI. Losses at the gene ends were 2 bases for V and 1 base for J; bases not matched to a gene: 1. The CDR3 is 15 amino acids. CDR3 sequence: CASSYRTSGSYEQYF. CDR3 in DNA: TGTGCCAGCAGTTACCGGACTAGCGGGTCCTACGAGCAGTACTTC.

The chain links TRBV2 to TRBJ2-7; maybe TRBD2 (7 bases). Germline CDR1 SNHLY, CDR2 FYNNEI. V was trimmed by 4 bases and J by 4 bases, leaving 14 bases between them. This CDR3 is built from 14 residues. CDR3 residues: CASSARGQRYEQYF. CDR3 bases: TGTGCCAGCAGTGCGCGGGGGCAGAGGTACGAGCAGTACTTC.

This clone has just a few counts. The V gene is TRBV5-6, the J gene TRBJ1-4; a weak D match, TRBD1 (5 bases). Looked up from germline, CDR1 is SGHDT and CDR2 is YYEEEE. The CDR3 loop spans 13 amino acids. V was shortened by 4 bases and J by 5 bases, with 9 bases between the two germline ends. Here the CDR3 DNA reads TGTGCCAGCAGCCCGGGACCGAATGAAAAACTGTTTTTT. Protein product: CASSPGPNEKLFF.

This clone has more than one count but fewer than ten. This CDR3 is CASSVALAGGSYNEQFF. Here the CDR3 DNA reads TGTGCCAGCAGCGTAGCGCTAGCGGGGGGCTCCTACAATGAGCAGTTCTTC. The chain employs TRBV9 and TRBJ2-1; TRBD2 agrees at 11 bases. This CDR3 is built from 17 residues. Germline trimming cut 0 bases from V and 0 bases from J; bases unmatched to any gene: 2. Germline assignment: CDR1 SGDLS and CDR2 YYNGEE.

This clone was recorded a few times. This chain links TRBV4-3 with TRBJ2-5; D is ambiguous. This CDR3 has 11 amino acids. V lost 4 bases and J lost 2, with 2 bases in between. Germline CDR1 LGHNA, CDR2 YSLEER. The CDR3 sequence is CASSLQETQYF. The CDR3 DNA reads as TGCGCCAGCAGCCTACAAGAGACCCAGTACTTC.

The chain has TRBV5-1 and TRBJ2-7, with 10 bases lining up with TRBD2. This CDR3 region has 15 residues. The V gene end was trimmed by 4 bases and the J gene end by 3 bases; junction bases not matched to a gene: 7. CDR1 and CDR2 from the germline V gene are SGHRS and YFSETQ. CDR3 protein: CASSMEREGNYEQYF. The DNA of the CDR3 is TGCGCCAGCAGCATGGAGCGGGAGGGCAACTACGAGCAGTACTTC.